This T cell receptor (beta chain) was retrieved from a study of graft-versus-host responses after intestinal transplantation. Using immunoSEQ multiplex PCR, the repertoire was profiled, and TCRdb retains in-frame clones only, with some absent. The data contain 90,000 to 150,000 clones, 90% to 95% of them singletons. In regard to this clone: Its antigen is currently unknown.

This CDR3 spans 15 amino acids. Per germline, CDR1 SGHTA and CDR2 FQGTGA. V was clipped by 5 bases and J by 5 bases; unmatched bases: 5. Source: unstimulated CD4+ T cells sorted from spleen or lymph node cells, taken before intestinal transplant. The TCR originated in a human donor who received an intestinal transplant. The rearrangement links TRBV7-3 to TRBJ2-2; 10 nucleotides align to TRBD1. The CDR3 protein is CASSMGQGKTGELFF. For the CDR3, the DNA is TGTGCCAGCAGCATGGGACAGGGGAAGACCGGGGAGCTGTTTTTT.